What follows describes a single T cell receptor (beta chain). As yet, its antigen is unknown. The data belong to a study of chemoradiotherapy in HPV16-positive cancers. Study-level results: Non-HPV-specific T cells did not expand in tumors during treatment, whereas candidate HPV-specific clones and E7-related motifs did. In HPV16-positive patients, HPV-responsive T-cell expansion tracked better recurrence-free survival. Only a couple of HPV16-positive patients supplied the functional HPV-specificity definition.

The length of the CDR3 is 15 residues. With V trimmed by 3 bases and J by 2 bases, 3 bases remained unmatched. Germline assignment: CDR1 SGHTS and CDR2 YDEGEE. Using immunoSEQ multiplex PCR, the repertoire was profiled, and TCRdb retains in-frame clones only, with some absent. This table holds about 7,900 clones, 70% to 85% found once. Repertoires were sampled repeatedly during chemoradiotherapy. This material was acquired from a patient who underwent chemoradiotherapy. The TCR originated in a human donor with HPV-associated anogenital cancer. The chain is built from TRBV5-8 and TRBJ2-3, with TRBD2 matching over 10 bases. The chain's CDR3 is CASSSGLAVTDTQYF. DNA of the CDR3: TGTGCCAGCAGCTCCGGACTAGCGGTCACAGATACGCAGTATTTT.